Each of the 24 T cell receptor beta chains below was sequenced from the same sample in a study of cytomegalovirus exposure and HLA in healthy donors. Sequenced by immunoSEQ multiplex PCR; TCRdb stores in-frame clones only, minus some. The table shows roughly 330,000 clones, with around 90% occurring only once. The sequenced sample consisted of PBMCs. All receptors derive from a woman aged 25 to 39 in good health and CMV-seropositive.

J is TRBJ1-6 and V is TRBV30; D is perhaps TRBD1 (5 bases). This CDR3 is built from 14 residues. Germline assignment: CDR1 GTSNPN and CDR2 SVGIG (reference sequence). V gave up 0 bases and J gave up 7 bases, with 10 bases separating them. The CDR3 sequence: CAWSVGQGNSPLHF. The CDR3 nucleotides are TGTGCCTGGAGTGTAGGTCAGGGCAATTCACCCCTCCACTTT.

This clone was seen a handful of times. The sample contains more than one DNA sequence encoding this CDR3. The chain links TRBV4-2 to TRBJ2-3; D unresolved. CDR1 LGHNA and CDR2 YNFKEQ come from the germline V gene. The CDR3 has 16 amino acids. The V gene lost 0 bases and the J gene lost 1 base, with 11 bases spanning the gap. The CDR3: CASSQESLPRTDTQYF. In DNA, the CDR3 is TGTGCCAGCAGCCAAGAGTCTCTCCCACGCACAGATACGCAGTATTTT.

The chain has TRBV11-1 and TRBJ2-3; tentatively, D is TRBD1 or TRBD2 (6 bases each). Trimming shortened V by 1 base and J by 11 bases, and 13 bases separated the two germline ends. CDR1 and CDR2 from the germline V gene are SGHAT and FQDESV (reference sequence). The length of the CDR3 is 13 residues. The CDR3 sequence is CASSLVERGEQYF. In nucleotides, the CDR3 is TGTGCCAGCAGCTTAGTAGAGAGGGGGGAGCAGTATTTT. Combining the CDR3 with reference TRBV11-1 and TRBJ2-3 gives the whole variable domain EAEVAQSPRYKITEKSQAVAFWCDPISGHATLYWYRQILGQGPELLVQFQDESVVDDSQLPKDRFSAERLKGVDSTLKIQPAELGDSAMYLCASSLVERGEQYFGPGTRLTVL.

This clone was observed a handful of times. The chain recombines TRBV6-4 with TRBJ2-2; 10 positions match TRBD2. The length of the CDR3 is 14 residues. The V gene's germline CDR1 is MRHNA and CDR2 SNTAGT. V trimming: 5 bases; J trimming: 4 bases; junction bases outside the gene matches: 1. CDR3: CASSSGGATGELFF. The CDR3 DNA reads as TGTGCCAGCAGTAGCGGGGGGGCCACCGGGGAGCTGTTTTTT.

The chain uses TRBV27 and TRBJ1-1, with TRBD1 matching 9 bases. The V and J ends lost 1 base and 5 bases, in that order; junction bases with no gene match: 5. Germline V gene data show CDR1 as MNHEY and CDR2 as SMNVEV (reference sequence). This CDR3 spans 15 amino acids. CDR3 in amino acids: CASSLLQGARTEAFF. The CDR3 coding sequence is TGTGCCAGCAGTTTATTACAGGGGGCGAGAACTGAAGCTTTCTTT.

The chain has TRBV13 and TRBJ1-1; no clear D. V lost 5 bases and J lost 7, with 8 bases in between. CDR1 PRHDT and CDR2 FYEKMQ come from the germline V gene (reference sequence). CDR3 length: 11 amino acids. The CDR3 DNA follows: TGTGCCAGCAGCCTAGATAGTGAAGCTTTCTTT. Protein sequence: CASSLDSEAFF. Combining the CDR3 with reference TRBV13 and TRBJ1-1 gives the whole variable domain AAGVIQSPRHLIKEKRETATLKCYPIPRHDTVYWYQQGPGQDPQFLISFYEKMQSDKGSIPDRFSAQQFSDYHSELNMSSLELGDSALYFCASSLDSEAFFGQGTRLTVV.

This sequence joins TRBV9 and TRBJ2-7; 7 bases agree with TRBD1. Germline-derived CDR1 and CDR2 are SGDLS and YYNGEE. The V gene end was trimmed by 0 bases and the J gene end by 5 bases; junction bases not matched to a gene: 8. The CDR3 sequence is 15 residues long. CDR3 in DNA: TGTGCCAGCAGCGTAGATATTACAGGGGCCCACGAGCAGTACTTC. This codes for CASSVDITGAHEQYF.

The rearrangement joins TRBV29-1 to TRBJ2-1, with 8 nucleotides matching TRBD1. Trimming at V came to 8 bases and at J to 2 bases, leaving 11 bases not matched to a gene. Germline lookup yields CDR1 SQVTM and CDR2 ANQGSEA. This CDR3 spans 15 amino acids. The DNA for the CDR3 is TGCAGCAGTCCAGGGGGCGCGGGCCCCTACAATGAGCAGTTCTTC. It is translated as CSSPGGAGPYNEQFF.

This chain's CDR3 is CASSSILPGTGGALKVNTEAFF. For the CDR3, the DNA is TGTGCCAGCAGTTCCATACTCCCCGGGACAGGGGGCGCGTTGAAGGTGAACACTGAAGCTTTCTTT. This chain joins TRBV27 and TRBJ1-1; 12 bases are shared with TRBD1. CDR1 is MNHEY, CDR2 SMNVEV, per germline (reference sequence). This CDR3 contains 22 residues. The junction had 21 bases not matched to a gene; V was cut back by 4 bases and J by 0 bases.

The chain joins TRBV4-3 to TRBJ2-7, with 7 bases fitting TRBD2. Unmatched junction bases numbered 17, after V lost 0 bases and J lost 3 bases. Per the germline V gene, CDR1 is LGHNA and CDR2 is YSLEER. This CDR3 spans 19 amino acids. CDR3 sequence reads: CASSQDRGYEAGANYEQYF. For the CDR3, the DNA is TGCGCCAGCAGCCAAGATCGGGGTTATGAGGCGGGAGCTAACTACGAGCAGTACTTC.

The rearrangement links TRBV4-1 to TRBJ2-7, with D possibly being TRBD1 (5 bases). The CDR3 has 13 residues. Germline V gene lookup returns CDR1 MGHRA and CDR2 YSYEKL. With 6 bases removed from V and 3 bases from J, the gap between germline ends came to 12 bases. The CDR3 region is CASRDNFHYEQYF. The CDR3 DNA reads TGCGCCAGCAGGGACAATTTCCACTACGAGCAGTACTTC.

This sequence joins TRBV30 and TRBJ2-1; D tentatively fits TRBD1 or TRBD2 (5 bases each). Trimming took 7 bases from V and 7 from J, leaving 8 bases between them. The germline CDR1 and CDR2 sequences are GTSNPN and SVGIG (reference sequence). The CDR3 totals 10 residues. DNA for the CDR3: TGTGCCTTAGAGGGGAATGAGCAGTTCTTC. It codes for CALEGNEQFF.

V is TRBV7-6 and J is TRBJ1-5; 8 bases are a match to TRBD1. Per germline, CDR1 SGHVS and CDR2 FNYEAQ. There are 14 residues in the CDR3. V gave up 3 bases and J gave up 4 bases; unmatched junction bases: 2. In nucleotides, the CDR3 is TGTGCCAGCAGCTTGGACAGGGAAAATCAGCCCCAGCATTTT. It translates to CASSLDRENQPQHF.

The DNA of the CDR3 is TGTGCCAGCAGTTTGGGACAGGCGAACACTGAAGCTTTCTTT. Protein: CASSLGQANTEAFF. This sequence joins TRBV27 and TRBJ1-1; 8 bases match TRBD1. V lost 3 bases, J lost 1 base, and 1 base stayed unmatched. The CDR3 has 14 amino acids. Germline-derived CDR1 and CDR2 are MNHEY and SMNVEV (reference sequence).

V gene TRBV7-6 combines with J gene TRBJ2-1; no clear D gene. The CDR3 has 16 amino acids. V lost 5 bases and J 0 bases, leaving 14 bases between the germline ends. Germline V gene sequence: CDR1 SGHVS, CDR2 FNYEAQ. CDR3 amino acids: CASSPLSGSSYNEQFF. In DNA, the CDR3 is TGTGCCAGCAGCCCACTTTCGGGTTCCTCCTACAATGAGCAGTTCTTC.

The CDR3 DNA reads as TGTGCCAGCAGCGTAGAAATCCGAGGCAATGAGCAGTTCTTC. Translation: CASSVEIRGNEQFF. V is TRBV9 and J is TRBJ2-1; no firm D call. Trimming took off 0 bases at V and 6 bases at J, with 10 bases between the two ends. Germline V CDR1 and CDR2: SGDLS, YYNGEE. This CDR3 comprises 14 residues. Based on the CDR3 plus reference TRBV9 and TRBJ2-1, the full variable domain is DSGVTQTPKHLITATGQRVTLRCSPRSGDLSVYWYQQSLDQGLQFLIQYYNGEERAKGNILERFSAQQFPDLHSELNLSSLELGDSALYFCASSVEIRGNEQFFGPGTRLTVL.

J is TRBJ1-6 and V is TRBV28, with D possibly matching TRBD1 (5 bases). CDR3 length: 14 amino acids. In germline, CDR1 is MDHEN, CDR2 SYDVKM. Trimming took 10 bases from V and 6 from J, leaving 16 bases between them. CDR3 amino acids: CATSRSGSNSPLHF. CDR3 DNA sequence: TGTGCCACCTCACGCTCAGGGAGTAATTCACCCCTCCACTTT.

The chain uses TRBV18 and TRBJ1-2; TRBD1 matches 7 bases. The ends lost 3 bases at V and 4 bases at J; junction bases unmatched: 8. The CDR3 spans 15 residues. From germline, CDR1 is KGHSH and CDR2 LQKENI. CDR3 residues: CASSPGIGQAYGYTF. The DNA for the CDR3 is TGTGCCAGCTCACCCGGGATTGGACAGGCCTATGGCTACACCTTC.

This clone came up once. The chain links TRBV28 to TRBJ2-2; 11 positions agree with TRBD1. J gave up 10 bases and V 2 bases, and 9 bases lay outside the gene matches. The germline CDR1 and CDR2 sequences are MDHEN and SYDVKM. This CDR3 contains 16 residues. The CDR3 spells CASSLTGTGGYEELFF. For the CDR3, the DNA is TGTGCCAGCAGTTTAACCGGGACAGGGGGATACGAGGAGCTGTTTTTT.

This chain joins TRBV29-1 and TRBJ1-2; D is unresolved. The CDR3 is 11 amino acids. Germline-derived CDR1 and CDR2 are SQVTM and ANQGSEA. Between the trimmed V and J ends, which lost 6 bases and 7 bases, there was a span of 12 bases. CDR3 amino acids: CSVPLGSGYTF. The CDR3 nucleotides read TGCAGCGTACCCTTGGGGTCTGGCTACACCTTC. Full variable domain (rest looked up from reference TRBV29-1 and TRBJ1-2): SAVISQKPSRDICQRGTSLTIQCQVDSQVTMMFWYRQQPGQSLTLIATANQGSEATYESGFVIDKFPISRPNLTFSTLTVSNMSPEDSSIYLCSVPLGSGYTFGSGTRLTVV.

The rearrangement links TRBV6-4 to TRBJ2-1; 9 nucleotides agree with TRBD2. CDR3 length: 14 residues. Trimming removed 8 bases from V and 4 bases from J; junction bases left unmatched: 6. Germline-derived CDR1 and CDR2 are MRHNA and SNTAGT. The CDR3 DNA is TGTGCCAGCCGTCCTAGCGGGATTTACAATGAGCAGTTCTTC. Translation: CASRPSGIYNEQFF.

This clone was found a few times. The V and J genes are TRBV19 and TRBJ1-5, with 7 bases matching TRBD1. V lost 11 bases and J lost 4; bases outside the gene matches: 8. The CDR3 runs 13 residues. CDR1 LNHDA and CDR2 SQIVND come from the germline V gene (reference sequence). Written as DNA, the CDR3 is TGTGCCGCAGATACACAGGGGAATCAGCCCCAGCATTTT. Translated: CAADTQGNQPQHF.

This sequence joins TRBV5-5 and TRBJ2-7; 10 bases agree with TRBD1. The germline V gene has CDR1 SGHKS and CDR2 YYEKEE (reference sequence). The CDR3 is 14 residues long. The V and J ends lost 9 bases and 1 base, in that order; junction bases with no gene match: 7. The CDR3 DNA reads as TGTGCCACTTACTCGGGACAGGGGTCCTACGAGCAGTACTTC. Its translation: CATYSGQGSYEQYF. The complete variable domain, with remaining parts taken from reference TRBV5-5 and TRBJ2-7, reads DAGVTQSPTHLIKTRGQQVTLRCSPISGHKSVSWYQQVLGQGPQFIFQYYEKEERGRGNFPDRFSARQFPNYSSELNVNALLLGDSALYLCATYSGQGSYEQYFGPGTRLTVT.

The chain recombines TRBV6-5 with TRBJ2-4; D remains ambiguous. V was cut by 2 bases and J by 6 bases, with 8 bases left in between. This CDR3 contains 13 residues. Germline CDR1 is MNHEY and CDR2 is SVGAGI. CDR3: CASSYGSANIQYF. In DNA form, the CDR3 reads TGTGCCAGCAGTTACGGGTCGGCAAACATTCAGTACTTC.